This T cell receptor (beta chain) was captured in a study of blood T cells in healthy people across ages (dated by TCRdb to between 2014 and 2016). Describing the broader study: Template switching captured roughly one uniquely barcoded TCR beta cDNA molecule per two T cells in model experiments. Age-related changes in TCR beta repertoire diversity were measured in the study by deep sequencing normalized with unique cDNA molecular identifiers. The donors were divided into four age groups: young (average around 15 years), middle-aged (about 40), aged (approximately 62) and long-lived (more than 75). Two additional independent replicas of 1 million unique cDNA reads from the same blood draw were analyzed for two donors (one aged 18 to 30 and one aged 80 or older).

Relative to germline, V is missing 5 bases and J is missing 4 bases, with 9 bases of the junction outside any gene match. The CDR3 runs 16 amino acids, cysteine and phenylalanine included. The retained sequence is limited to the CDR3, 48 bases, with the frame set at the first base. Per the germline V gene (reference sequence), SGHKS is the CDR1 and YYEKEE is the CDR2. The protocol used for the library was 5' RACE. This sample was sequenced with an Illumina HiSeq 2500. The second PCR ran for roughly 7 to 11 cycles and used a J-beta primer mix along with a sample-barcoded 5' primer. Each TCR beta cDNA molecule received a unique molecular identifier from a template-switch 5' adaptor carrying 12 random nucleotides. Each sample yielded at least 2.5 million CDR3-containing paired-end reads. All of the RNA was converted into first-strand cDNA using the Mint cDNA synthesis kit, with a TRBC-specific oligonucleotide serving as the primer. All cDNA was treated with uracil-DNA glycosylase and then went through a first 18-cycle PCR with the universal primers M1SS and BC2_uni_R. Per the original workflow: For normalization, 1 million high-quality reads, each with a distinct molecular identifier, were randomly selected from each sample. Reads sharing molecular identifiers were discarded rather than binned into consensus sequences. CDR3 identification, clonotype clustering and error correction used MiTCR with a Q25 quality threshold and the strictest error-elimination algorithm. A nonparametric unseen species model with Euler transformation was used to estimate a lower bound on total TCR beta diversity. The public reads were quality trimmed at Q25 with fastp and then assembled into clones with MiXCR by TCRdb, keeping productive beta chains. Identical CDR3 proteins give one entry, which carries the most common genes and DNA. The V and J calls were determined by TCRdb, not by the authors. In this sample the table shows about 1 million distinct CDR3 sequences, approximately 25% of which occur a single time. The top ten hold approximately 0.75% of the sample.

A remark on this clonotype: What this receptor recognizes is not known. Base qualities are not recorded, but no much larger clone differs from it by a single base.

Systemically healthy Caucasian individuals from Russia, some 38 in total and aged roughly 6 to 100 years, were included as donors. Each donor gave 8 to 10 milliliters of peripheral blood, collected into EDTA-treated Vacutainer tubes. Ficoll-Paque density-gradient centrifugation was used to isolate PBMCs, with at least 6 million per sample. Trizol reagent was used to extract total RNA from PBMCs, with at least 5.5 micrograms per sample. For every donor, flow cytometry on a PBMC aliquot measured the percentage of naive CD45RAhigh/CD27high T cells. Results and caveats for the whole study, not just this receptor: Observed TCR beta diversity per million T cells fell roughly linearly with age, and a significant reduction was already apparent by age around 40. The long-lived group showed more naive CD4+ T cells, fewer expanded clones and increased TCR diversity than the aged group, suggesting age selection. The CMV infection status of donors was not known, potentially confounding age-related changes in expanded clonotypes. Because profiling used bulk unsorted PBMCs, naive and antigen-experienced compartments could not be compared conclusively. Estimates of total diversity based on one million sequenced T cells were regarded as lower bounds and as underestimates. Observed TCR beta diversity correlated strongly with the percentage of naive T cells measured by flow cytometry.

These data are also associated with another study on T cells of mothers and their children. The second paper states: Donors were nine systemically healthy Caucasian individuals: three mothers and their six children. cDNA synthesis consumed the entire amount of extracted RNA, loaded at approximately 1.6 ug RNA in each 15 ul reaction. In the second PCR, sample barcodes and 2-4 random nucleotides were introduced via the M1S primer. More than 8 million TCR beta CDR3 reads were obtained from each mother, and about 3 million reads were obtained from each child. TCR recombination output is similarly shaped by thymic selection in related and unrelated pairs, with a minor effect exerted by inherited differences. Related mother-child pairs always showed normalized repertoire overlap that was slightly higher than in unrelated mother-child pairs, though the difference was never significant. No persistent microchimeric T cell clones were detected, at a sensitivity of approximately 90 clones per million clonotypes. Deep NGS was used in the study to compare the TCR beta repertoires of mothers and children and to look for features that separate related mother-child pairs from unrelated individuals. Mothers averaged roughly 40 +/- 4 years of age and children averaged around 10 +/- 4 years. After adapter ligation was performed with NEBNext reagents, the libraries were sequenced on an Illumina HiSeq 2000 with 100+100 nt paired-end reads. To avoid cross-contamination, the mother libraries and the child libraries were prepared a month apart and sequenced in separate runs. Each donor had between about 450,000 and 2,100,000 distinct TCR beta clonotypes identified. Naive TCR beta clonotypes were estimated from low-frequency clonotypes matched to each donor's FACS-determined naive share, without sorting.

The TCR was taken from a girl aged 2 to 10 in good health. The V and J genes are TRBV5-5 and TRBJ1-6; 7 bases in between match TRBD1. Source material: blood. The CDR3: CASRDGTAPYNSPLHF. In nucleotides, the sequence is TGTGCCAGCAGAGACGGGACAGCGCCTTATAATTCACCCCTCCACTTT.